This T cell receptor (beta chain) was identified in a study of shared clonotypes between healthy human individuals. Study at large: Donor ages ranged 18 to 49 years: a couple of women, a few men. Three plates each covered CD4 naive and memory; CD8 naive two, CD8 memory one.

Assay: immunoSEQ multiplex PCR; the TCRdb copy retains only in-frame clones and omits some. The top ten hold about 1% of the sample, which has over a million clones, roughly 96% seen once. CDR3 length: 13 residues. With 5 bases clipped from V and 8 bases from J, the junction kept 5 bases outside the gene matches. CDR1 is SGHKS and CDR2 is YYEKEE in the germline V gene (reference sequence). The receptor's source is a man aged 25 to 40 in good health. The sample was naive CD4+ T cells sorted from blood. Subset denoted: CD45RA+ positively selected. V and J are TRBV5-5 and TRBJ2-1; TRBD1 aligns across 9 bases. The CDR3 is CASSYRTGDEQFF. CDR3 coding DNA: TGTGCCAGCAGTTACCGGACAGGGGATGAGCAGTTCTTC.